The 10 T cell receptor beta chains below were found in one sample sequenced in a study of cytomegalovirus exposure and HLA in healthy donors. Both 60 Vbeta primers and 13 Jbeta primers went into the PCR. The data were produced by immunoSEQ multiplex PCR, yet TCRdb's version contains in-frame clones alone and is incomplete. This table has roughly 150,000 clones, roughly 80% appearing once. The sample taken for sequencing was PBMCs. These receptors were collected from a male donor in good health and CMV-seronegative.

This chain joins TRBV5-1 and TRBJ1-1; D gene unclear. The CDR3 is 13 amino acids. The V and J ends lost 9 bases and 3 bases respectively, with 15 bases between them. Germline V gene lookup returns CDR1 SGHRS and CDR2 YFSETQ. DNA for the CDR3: TGCGCCACCCGGGTGGCGGGGTACACTGAAGCTTTCTTT. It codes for CATRVAGYTEAFF.

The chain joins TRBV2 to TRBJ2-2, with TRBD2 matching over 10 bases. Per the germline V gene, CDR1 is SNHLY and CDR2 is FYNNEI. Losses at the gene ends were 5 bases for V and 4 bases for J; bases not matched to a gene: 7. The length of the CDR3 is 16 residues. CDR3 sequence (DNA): TGTGCCAGCAGTCCACTAGCGGGGTATAGCACCGGGGAGCTGTTTTTT. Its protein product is CASSPLAGYSTGELFF. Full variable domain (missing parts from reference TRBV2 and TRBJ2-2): EPEVTQTPSHQVTQMGQEVILRCVPISNHLYFYWYRQILGQKVEFLVSFYNNEISEKSEIFDDQFSVERPDGSNFTLKIRSTKLEDSAMYFCASSPLAGYSTGELFFGEGSRLTVL.

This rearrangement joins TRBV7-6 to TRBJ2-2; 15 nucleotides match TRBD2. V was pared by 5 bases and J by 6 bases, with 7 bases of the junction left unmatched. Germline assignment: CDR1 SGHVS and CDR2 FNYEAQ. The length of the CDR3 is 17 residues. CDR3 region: CASSPGLAGGGSGELFF. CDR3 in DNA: TGTGCCAGCAGCCCCGGACTAGCGGGAGGGGGATCCGGGGAGCTGTTTTTT.

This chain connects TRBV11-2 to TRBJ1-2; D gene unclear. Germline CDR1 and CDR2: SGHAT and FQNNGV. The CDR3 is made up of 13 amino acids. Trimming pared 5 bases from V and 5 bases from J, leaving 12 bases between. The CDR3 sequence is CASSRQAEYGYTF. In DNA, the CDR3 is TGTGCCAGCAGCCGTCAGGCCGAATATGGCTACACCTTC.

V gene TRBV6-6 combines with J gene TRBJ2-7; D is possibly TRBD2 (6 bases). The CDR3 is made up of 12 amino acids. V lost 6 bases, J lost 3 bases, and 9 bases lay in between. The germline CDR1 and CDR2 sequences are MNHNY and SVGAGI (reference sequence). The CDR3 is CASRQTSYEQYF. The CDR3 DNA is TGTGCCAGCAGGCAGACTAGCTACGAGCAGTACTTC.

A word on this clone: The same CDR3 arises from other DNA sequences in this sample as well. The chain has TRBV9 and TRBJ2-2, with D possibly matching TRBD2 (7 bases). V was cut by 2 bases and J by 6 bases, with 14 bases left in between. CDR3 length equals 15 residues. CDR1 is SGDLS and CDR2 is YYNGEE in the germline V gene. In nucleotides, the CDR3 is TGTGCCAGCAGCGTGGGCGGGGGCGCCGCCGGGGAGCTGTTTTTT. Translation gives CASSVGGGAAGELFF.

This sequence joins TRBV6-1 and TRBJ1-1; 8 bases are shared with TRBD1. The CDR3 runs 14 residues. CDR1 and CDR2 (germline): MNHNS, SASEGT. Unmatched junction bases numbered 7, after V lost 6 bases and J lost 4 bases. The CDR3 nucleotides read TGTGCCAGCAGGACGGACAGGGCGGCCACTGAAGCTTTCTTT. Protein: CASRTDRAATEAFF.

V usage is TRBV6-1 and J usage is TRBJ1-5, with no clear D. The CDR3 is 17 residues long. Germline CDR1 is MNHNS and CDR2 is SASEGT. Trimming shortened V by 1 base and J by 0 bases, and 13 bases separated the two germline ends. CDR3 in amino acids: CASSEVIGGNSNQPQHF. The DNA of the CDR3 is TGTGCCAGCAGTGAAGTTATCGGAGGAAATAGCAATCAGCCCCAGCATTTT.

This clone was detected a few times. CDR3 loop: CASSLRGPEAFF. For the CDR3, the DNA is TGTGCCAGCAGCTTAAGGGGCCCTGAAGCTTTCTTT. The chain recombines TRBV13 with TRBJ1-1; D possibly corresponds to TRBD1 (5 bases). Trimming removed 2 bases at V and 6 bases at J, with 7 bases between. The CDR3 has 12 residues. Germline lookup yields CDR1 PRHDT and CDR2 FYEKMQ (reference sequence).

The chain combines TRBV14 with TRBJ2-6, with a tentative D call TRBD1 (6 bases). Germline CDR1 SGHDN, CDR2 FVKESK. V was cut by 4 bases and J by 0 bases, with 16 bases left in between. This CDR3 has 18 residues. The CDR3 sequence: CASSPAGQLVSGANVLTF. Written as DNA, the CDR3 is TGTGCCAGCAGCCCTGCTGGACAGTTAGTCTCTGGGGCCAACGTCCTGACTTTC.